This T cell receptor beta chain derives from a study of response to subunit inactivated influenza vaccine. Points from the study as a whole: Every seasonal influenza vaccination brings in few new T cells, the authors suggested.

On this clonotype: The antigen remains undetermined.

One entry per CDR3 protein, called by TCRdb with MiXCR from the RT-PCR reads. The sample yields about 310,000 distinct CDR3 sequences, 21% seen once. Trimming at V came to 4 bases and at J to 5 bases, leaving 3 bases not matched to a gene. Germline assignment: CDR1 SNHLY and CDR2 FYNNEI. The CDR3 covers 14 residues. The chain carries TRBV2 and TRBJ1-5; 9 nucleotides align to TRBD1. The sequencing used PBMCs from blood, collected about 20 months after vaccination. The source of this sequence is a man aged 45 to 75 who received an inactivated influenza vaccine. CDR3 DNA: TGTGCCAGCAGTGTCGGACAGGGGTATCAGCCCCAGCATTTT. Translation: CASSVGQGYQPQHF.